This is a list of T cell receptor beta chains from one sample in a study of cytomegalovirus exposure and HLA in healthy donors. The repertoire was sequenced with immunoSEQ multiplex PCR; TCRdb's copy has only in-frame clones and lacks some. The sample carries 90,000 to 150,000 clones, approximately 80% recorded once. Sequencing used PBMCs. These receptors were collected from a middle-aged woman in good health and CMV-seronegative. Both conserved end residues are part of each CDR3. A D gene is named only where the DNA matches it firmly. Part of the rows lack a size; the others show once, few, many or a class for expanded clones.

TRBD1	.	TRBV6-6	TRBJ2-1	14	TGTGCCAGCAGTTCCGATAGGACAGGGGGGGAGCAGTTCTTC	CASSSDRTGGEQFF
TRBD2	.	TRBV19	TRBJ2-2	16	TGTGCCAGTAGTATAGGGACTAGCGGCAACACCGGGGAGCTGTTTTTT	CASSIGTSGNTGELFF
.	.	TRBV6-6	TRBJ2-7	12	TGTGCCAGCAGTTACTCCAACTACGAGCAGTACTTC	CASSYSNYEQYF
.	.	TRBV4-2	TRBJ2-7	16	TGTGCCAGCAGCCATGATTACGGGGGGGACAGCTACGAGCAGTACTTC	CASSHDYGGDSYEQYF
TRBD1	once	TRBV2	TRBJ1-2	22	TGTGCCAGCAGTCCACCGCCTTGGTCTAAGTTCGCAGACAGGGATGGTGACTATGGCTACACCTTC	CASSPPPWSKFADRDGDYGYTF
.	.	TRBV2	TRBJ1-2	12	TGTGCCAGCAGTGTTGGAGTGGGTGGCTACACCTTC	CASSVGVGGYTF
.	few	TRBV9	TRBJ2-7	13	TGTGCCAGCAGCCCAAAGGGGGCCTACGAGCAGTACTTC	CASSPKGAYEQYF
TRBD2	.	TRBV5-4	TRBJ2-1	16	TGTGCCAGCAGCTTGGTAGGACTAGCGGTGATTGATGAGCAGTTCTTC	CASSLVGLAVIDEQFF
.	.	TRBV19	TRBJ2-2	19	TGTGCCAGTAGAAGACGGGAGTGGGCCCGCGGAAAGGAACTCGGGGAGCTGTTTTTT	CASRRREWARGKELGELFF
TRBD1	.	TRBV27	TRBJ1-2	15	TGTGCCAGCAGTCCGGGACAGGGGCTCCTCTATGGCTACACCTTC	CASSPGQGLLYGYTF
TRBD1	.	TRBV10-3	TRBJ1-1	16	TGTGCCATCAGTGAGTTGGAGGGGGCGAGGAACACTGAAGCTTTCTTT	CAISELEGARNTEAFF
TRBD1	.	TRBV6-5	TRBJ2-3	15	TGTGCCAGCAGTCCTGGACAGGGGGCGTGGGATACGCAGTATTTT	CASSPGQGAWDTQYF
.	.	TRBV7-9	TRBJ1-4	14	TGTGCCAGCAGCTTAGGTGCCAGTAATGAAAAACTGTTTTTT	CASSLGASNEKLFF
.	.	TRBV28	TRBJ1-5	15	TGTGCCAGCAGTTCAGGTCAGGGTAACCATCAGCCCCAGCATTTT	CASSSGQGNHQPQHF
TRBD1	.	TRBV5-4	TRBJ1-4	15	TGTGCCAGCAGCTTGAAAGGGACAGGGAATGAAAAACTGTTTTTT	CASSLKGTGNEKLFF
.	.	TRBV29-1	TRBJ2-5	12	TGCAGCGTTGTGGCAGGGCCAGAGACCCAGTACTTC	CSVVAGPETQYF
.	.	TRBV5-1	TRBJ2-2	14	TGCGCCAGCAGCTTGGGGGGCGAGGACGGGGAGCTGTTTTTT	CASSLGGEDGELFF
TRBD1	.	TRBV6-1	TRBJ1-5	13	TGTGCCAGCAGTGGGACAGGGGATCAGCCCCAGCATTTT	CASSGTGDQPQHF
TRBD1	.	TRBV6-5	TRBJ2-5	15	TGTGCCAGCAGGCGGGGACAGGGGATCCAAGAGACCCAGTACTTC	CASRRGQGIQETQYF
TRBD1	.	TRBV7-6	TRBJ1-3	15	TGTGCCAGCAGCTTAGCAGGGGGCTATGGAAACACCATATATTTT	CASSLAGGYGNTIYF
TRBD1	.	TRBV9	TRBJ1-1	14	TGTGCCAGCAGCGGGACAGGGGGGTTTGCTGAAGCTTTCTTT	CASSGTGGFAEAFF
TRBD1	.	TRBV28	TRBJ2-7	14	TGTGCCAGCAGTTTGGGACAGGGAATCTACGAGCAGTACTTC	CASSLGQGIYEQYF
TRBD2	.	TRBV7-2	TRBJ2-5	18	TGTGCCAGCAGCCCCCCTTCTCGGCTAGCGGGGCGCCAAGAGACCCAGTACTTC	CASSPPSRLAGRQETQYF
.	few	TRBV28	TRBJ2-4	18	TGTGCCAGCAGCTCTCTAGCGTTGAGCTCCTTAGCCAAAAACATTCAGTACTTC	CASSSLALSSLAKNIQYF
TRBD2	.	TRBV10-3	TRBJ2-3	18	TGTGCCATTCACCCGGGACTAGCGGGGGGGCCTAGCACAGATACGCAGTATTTT	CAIHPGLAGGPSTDTQYF
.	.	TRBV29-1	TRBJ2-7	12	TGCAGCGTCAAGAGTAACGCTTACGAGCAGTACTTC	CSVKSNAYEQYF
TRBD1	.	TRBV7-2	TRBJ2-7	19	TGTGCCAGCAGCCTCGCCCCAACTAAAGACAGGGGGCGCCCTAGGGAGCAGTACTTC	CASSLAPTKDRGRPREQYF
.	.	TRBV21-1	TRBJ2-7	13	TGTGCCAGCAGCGCGGCGGGCATCCGAGGGCAGTACTTC	CASSAAGIRGQYF
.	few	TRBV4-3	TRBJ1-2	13	TGCGCCAGCAGCCAAGCGGTCGCCTATGGCTACACCTTC	CASSQAVAYGYTF